Below, 11 T cell receptor beta chains from the same sample are listed, as sequenced in a study of T cells expressing NK-cell markers. TCRdb reprocessed the 5' RACE reads and reports one entry per CDR3 protein, with no DNA. Here the sample table reports about half a million distinct CDR3 sequences. The sample was blood T cells: a sorted CD56 or NKG2C T cell subset, CD4+ or CD8+ T cells, or bulk PBMC T cells (not recorded which). Every receptor here comes from a woman aged 45-59 years in good health.

The rearrangement joins TRBV7-3 to TRBJ2-1; there is no DNA to check the TCRdb D call of TRBD1. CDR1 is SGHTA, CDR2 FQGTGA, per germline. The CDR3 length is 14 residues. The CDR3 spells CASSLDRGTDEQFF.

The V call is TRBV20-1, the J call TRBJ2-3; TCRdb returns TRBD1, unconfirmable since there is no DNA. The CDR3 has 16 residues. Germline CDR1 reads DFQATT; CDR2 reads SNEGSKA (reference sequence). The CDR3 reads CSAGSRKGGTTDTQYF.

J is TRBJ1-2 and V is TRBV4-2; absent DNA, TCRdb's TRBD1 call cannot be checked. This CDR3 is 13 amino acids long. Germline lookup yields CDR1 LGHNA and CDR2 YNFKEQ. The CDR3: CASSTWTGHGYTF.

This chain uses TRBV12-3 or TRBV12-4 with TRBJ1-6. This CDR3 contains 15 residues. CDR3 loop: CASSLQATDNSPLHF.

The rearrangement joins TRBV5-1 to TRBJ2-7; TCRdb proposes TRBD1, but this gene call is untestable without DNA. Germline lookup yields CDR1 SGHRS and CDR2 YFSETQ. The CDR3 covers 14 residues. The CDR3 loop reads CASSPRGVPYEQYF. The variable domain in full, with the rest retrieved from reference TRBV5-1 and TRBJ2-7, is KAGVTQTPRYLIKTRGQQVTLSCSPISGHRSVSWYQQTPGQGLQFLFEYFSETQRNKGNFPGRFSGRQFSNSRSEMNVSTLELGDSALYLCASSPRGVPYEQYFGPGTRLTVT.

The chain combines TRBV5-1 with TRBJ2-1. Germline lookup yields CDR1 SGHRS and CDR2 YFSETQ. The CDR3 has 16 amino acids. CDR3 amino acids: CASSLGPQSSYNEQFF.

The V and J genes are TRBV15 and TRBJ2-1; the TCRdb call, TRBD1, lacks DNA for checking. The CDR3 runs 14 residues. Germline V gene sequence: CDR1 LNHNV, CDR2 YYDKDF (reference sequence). CDR3 sequence reads: CATKGFDRVNEQFF.

The chain recombines TRBV12-3 or TRBV12-4 with TRBJ1-2; the D call of TRBD1 rests on TCRdb alone, since no DNA is present to check it. The CDR3 spans 15 residues. CDR3 region: CASRTRGTGDYGYTF.

The genes are TRBV12-3 or TRBV12-4 and TRBJ1-5. The CDR3 is 16 amino acids. CDR3 loop: CASSPPGRAGNQPQHF.

The chain employs TRBV19 and TRBJ2-5; TCRdb selects TRBD1, and the lack of DNA leaves this call unchecked. Germline V gene lookup returns CDR1 LNHDA and CDR2 SQIVND (reference sequence). The CDR3 length is 16 residues. The CDR3 spells CASSLGKGSSGETQYF.

This CDR3 reads CASSQTSGRSGDTQYF. The chain recombines TRBV4-1 with TRBJ2-3; TCRdb selects TRBD2, and the lack of DNA leaves this call unchecked. Germline V gene data show CDR1 as MGHRA and CDR2 as YSYEKL. CDR3 size: 16 residues.